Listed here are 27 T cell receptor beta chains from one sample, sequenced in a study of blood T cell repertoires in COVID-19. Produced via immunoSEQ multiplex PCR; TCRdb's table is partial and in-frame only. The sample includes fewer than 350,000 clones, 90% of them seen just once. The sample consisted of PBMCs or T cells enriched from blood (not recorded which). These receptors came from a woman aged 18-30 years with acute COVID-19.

CDR3 residues: CASSLAPSSKEQFF. As DNA, the CDR3 is TGTGCCAGCAGCTTAGCCCCTAGTAGTAAGGAGCAGTTCTTC. V is TRBV7-2 and J is TRBJ2-1; D not certain. CDR1 is SGHTA and CDR2 is FQGNSA in the germline V gene. The germline V and J ends were trimmed by 0 bases and 10 bases, with 13 bases remaining between them. This CDR3 is built from 14 residues.

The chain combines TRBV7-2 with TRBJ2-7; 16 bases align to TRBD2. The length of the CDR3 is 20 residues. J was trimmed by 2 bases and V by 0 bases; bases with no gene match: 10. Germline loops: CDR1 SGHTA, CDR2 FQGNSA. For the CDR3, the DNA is TGTGCCAGCAGCTTAGCTCTGGGACTAGCGGGAGGGCGGGGACCCTACGAGCAGTACTTC. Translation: CASSLALGLAGGRGPYEQYF.

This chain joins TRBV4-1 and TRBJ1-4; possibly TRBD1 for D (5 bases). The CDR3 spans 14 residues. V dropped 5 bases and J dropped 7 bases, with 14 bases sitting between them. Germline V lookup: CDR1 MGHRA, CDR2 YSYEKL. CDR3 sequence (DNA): TGCGCCAGCAGCACAGGAGGGGTTGTTGAAAAACTGTTTTTT. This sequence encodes CASSTGGVVEKLFF.

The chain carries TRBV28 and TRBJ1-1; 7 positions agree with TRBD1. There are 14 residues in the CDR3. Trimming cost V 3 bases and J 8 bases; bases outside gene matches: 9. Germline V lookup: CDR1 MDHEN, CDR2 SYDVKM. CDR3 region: CASSLPQGVREAFF. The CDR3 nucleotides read TGTGCCAGCAGTTTGCCGCAGGGGGTCAGGGAAGCTTTCTTT.

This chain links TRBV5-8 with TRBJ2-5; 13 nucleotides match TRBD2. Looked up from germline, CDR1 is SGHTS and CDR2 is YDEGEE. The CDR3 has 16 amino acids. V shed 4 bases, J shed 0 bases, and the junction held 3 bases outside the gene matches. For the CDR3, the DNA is TGTGCCAGCAGCAGTGGACTAGCGGGGGACCAAGAGACCCAGTACTTC. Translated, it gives CASSSGLAGDQETQYF.

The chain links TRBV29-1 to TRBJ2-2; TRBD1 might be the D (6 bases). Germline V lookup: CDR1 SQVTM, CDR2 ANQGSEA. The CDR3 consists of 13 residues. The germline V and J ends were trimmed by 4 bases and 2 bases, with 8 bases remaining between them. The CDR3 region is CSVVRGNTGELFF. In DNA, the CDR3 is TGCAGCGTTGTCAGGGGTAACACCGGGGAGCTGTTTTTT.

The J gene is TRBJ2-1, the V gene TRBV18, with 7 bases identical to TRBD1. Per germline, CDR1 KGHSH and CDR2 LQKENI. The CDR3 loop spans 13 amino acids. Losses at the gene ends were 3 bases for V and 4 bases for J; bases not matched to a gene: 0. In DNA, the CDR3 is TGTGCCAGCTCACCGGGACAGTACAATGAGCAGTTCTTC. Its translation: CASSPGQYNEQFF.

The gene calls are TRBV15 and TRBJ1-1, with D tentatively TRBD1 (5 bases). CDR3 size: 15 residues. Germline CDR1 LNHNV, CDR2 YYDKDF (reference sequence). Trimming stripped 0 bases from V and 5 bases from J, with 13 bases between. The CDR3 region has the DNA TGTGCCACCAGCAGAGACATGGCAGGGAGGACTGAAGCTTTCTTT. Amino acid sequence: CATSRDMAGRTEAFF.

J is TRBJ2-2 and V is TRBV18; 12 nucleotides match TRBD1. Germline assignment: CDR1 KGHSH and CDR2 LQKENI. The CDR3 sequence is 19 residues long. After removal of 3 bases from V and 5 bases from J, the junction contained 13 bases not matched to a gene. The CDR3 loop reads CASSPPGQGAQMVTGELFF. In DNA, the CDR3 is TGTGCCAGCTCACCTCCGGGACAGGGGGCGCAAATGGTAACCGGGGAGCTGTTTTTT.

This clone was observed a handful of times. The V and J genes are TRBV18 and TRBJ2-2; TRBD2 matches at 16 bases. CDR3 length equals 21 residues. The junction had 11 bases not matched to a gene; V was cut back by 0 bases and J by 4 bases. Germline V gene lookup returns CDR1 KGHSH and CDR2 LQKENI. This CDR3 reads CASSPPTGTSGRAYSTGELFF. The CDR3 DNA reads TGTGCCAGCTCACCACCGACCGGGACTAGCGGGAGGGCCTATAGCACCGGGGAGCTGTTTTTT. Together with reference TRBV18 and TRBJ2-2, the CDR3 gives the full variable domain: NAGVMQNPRHLVRRRGQEARLRCSPMKGHSHVYWYRQLPEEGLKFMVYLQKENIIDESGMPKERFSAEFPKEGPSILRIQQVVRGDSAAYFCASSPPTGTSGRAYSTGELFFGEGSRLTVL.

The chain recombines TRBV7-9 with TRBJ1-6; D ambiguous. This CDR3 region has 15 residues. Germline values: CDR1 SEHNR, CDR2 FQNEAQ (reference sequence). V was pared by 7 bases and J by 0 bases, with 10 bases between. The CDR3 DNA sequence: TGTGCCAGCAACTTCGGGAGCTCCTATAATTCACCCCTCCACTTT. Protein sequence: CASNFGSSYNSPLHF.

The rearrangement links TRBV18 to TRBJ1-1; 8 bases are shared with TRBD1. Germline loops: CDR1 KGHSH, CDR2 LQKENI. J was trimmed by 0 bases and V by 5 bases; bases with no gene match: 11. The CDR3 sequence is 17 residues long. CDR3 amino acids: CASSSTFQGALNTEAFF. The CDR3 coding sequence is TGTGCCAGCTCATCAACCTTCCAGGGGGCCTTGAACACTGAAGCTTTCTTT.

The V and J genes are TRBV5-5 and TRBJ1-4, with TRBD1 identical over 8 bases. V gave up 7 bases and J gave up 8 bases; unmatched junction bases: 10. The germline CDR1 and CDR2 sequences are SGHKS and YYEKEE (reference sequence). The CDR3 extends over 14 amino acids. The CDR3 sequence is CASARTGLGEKLFF. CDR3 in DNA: TGTGCCAGCGCCCGGACAGGGCTTGGCGAAAAACTGTTTTTT.

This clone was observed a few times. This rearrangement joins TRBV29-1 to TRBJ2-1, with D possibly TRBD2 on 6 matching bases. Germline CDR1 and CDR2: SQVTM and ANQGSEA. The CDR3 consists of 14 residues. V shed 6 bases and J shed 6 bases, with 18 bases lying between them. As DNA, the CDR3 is TGCAGCGTACCCCAAGGTGGGAGGAGCAATGAGCAGTTCTTC. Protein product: CSVPQGGRSNEQFF.

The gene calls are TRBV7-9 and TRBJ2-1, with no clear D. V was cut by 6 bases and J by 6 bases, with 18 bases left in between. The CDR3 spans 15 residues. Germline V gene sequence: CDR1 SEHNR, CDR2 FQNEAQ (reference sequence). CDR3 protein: CASRPPGAAVNEQFF. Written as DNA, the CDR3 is TGTGCCAGCAGACCCCCCGGCGCGGCAGTCAATGAGCAGTTCTTC. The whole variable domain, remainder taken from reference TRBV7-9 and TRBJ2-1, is DTGVSQNPRHKITKRGQNVTFRCDPISEHNRLYWYRQTLGQGPEFLTYFQNEAQLEKSRLLSDRFSAERPKGSFSTLEIQRTEQGDSAMYLCASRPPGAAVNEQFFGPGTRLTVL.

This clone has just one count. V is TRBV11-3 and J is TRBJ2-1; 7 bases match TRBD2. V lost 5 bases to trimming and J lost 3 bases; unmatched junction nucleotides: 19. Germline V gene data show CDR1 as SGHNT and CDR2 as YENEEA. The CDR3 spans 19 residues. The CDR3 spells CASSPNPGRANLDYNEQFF. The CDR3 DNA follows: TGTGCCAGCAGCCCAAATCCTGGGAGGGCCAATTTAGACTACAATGAGCAGTTCTTC. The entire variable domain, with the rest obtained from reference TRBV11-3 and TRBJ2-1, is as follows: EAGVVQSPRYKIIEKKQPVAFWCNPISGHNTLYWYLQNLGQGPELLIRYENEEAVDDSQLPKDRFSAERLKGVDSTLKIQPAELGDSAVYLCASSPNPGRANLDYNEQFFGPGTRLTVL.

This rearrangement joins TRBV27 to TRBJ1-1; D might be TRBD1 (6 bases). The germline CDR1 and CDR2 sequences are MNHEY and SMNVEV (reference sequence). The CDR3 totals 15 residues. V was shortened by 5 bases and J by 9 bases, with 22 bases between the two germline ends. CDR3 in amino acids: CASSALQGLFPKAFF. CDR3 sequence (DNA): TGTGCCAGCAGTGCCCTACAGGGCCTTTTTCCCAAAGCTTTCTTT.

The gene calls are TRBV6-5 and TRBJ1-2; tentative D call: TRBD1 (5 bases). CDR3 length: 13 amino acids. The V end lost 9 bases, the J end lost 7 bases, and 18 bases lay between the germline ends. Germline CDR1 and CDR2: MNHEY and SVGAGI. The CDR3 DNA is TGTGCCAGGAGCAGGAGCCCAGGGCGTGGCTACACCTTC. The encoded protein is CARSRSPGRGYTF.

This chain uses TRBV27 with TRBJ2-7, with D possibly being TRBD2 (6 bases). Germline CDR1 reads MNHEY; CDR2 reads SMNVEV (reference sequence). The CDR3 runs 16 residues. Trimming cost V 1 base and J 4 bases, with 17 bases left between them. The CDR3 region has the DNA TGTGCCAGCAGTTTATATCCCCGATTTGGGGGGTACGAGCAGTACTTC. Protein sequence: CASSLYPRFGGYEQYF.

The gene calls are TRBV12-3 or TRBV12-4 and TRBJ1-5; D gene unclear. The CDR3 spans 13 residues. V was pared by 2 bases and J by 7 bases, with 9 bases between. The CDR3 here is CASSLKGGQPQHF. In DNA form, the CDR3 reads TGTGCCAGCAGTTTAAAGGGCGGGCAGCCCCAGCATTTT.

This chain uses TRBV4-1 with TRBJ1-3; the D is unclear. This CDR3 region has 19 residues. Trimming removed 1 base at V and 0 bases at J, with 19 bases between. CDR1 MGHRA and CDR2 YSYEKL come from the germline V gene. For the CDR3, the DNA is TGCGCCAGCAGCCAAGTATGGTCTCAGTCAGGTAACTCTGGAAACACCATATATTTT. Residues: CASSQVWSQSGNSGNTIYF.

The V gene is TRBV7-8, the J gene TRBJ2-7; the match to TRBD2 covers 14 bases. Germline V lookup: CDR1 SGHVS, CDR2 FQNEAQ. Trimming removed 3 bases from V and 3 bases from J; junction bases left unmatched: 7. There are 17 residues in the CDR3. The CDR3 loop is CASSFGLAGGGRYEQYF. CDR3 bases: TGTGCCAGCAGCTTTGGACTAGCGGGAGGAGGTCGCTACGAGCAGTACTTC.

Here the CDR3 reads CASRAFVNSPLHF. The CDR3 nucleotides read TGTGCCAGCAGGGCATTCGTTAATTCACCCCTCCACTTT. The chain couples TRBV14 to TRBJ1-6; D is uncertain. This CDR3 is built from 13 residues. Germline CDR1 SGHDN, CDR2 FVKESK. Trimming removed 6 bases at V and 6 bases at J, with 9 bases between.

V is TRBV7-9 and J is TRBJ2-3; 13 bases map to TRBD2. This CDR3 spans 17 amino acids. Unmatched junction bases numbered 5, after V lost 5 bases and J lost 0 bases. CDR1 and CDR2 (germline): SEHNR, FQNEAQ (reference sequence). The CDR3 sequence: CASSPLGLAGSTDTQYF. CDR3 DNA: TGTGCCAGCAGCCCTTTGGGACTAGCGGGGAGCACAGATACGCAGTATTTT.

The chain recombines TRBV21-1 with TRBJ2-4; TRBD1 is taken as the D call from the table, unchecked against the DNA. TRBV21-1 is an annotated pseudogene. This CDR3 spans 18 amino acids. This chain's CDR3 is CASSDPADRVPCFVVQYF. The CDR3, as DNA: TGTGCCAGCAGCGATCCCGCCGACAGGGTACCGTGTTTTGTCGTTCAGTACTTC.

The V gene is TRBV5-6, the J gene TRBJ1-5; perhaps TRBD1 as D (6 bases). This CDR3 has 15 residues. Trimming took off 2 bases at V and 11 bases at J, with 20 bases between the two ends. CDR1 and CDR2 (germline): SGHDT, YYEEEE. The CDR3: CASSLFGDTYQSQHF. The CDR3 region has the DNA TGTGCCAGCAGCTTATTCGGGGACACTTATCAATCCCAGCATTTT.

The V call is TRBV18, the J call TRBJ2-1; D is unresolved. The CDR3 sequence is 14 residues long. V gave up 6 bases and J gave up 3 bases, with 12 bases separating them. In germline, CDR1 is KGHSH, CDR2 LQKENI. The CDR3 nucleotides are TGTGCCAGCTCTACAATCCTCATCTACAATGAGCAGTTCTTC. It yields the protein CASSTILIYNEQFF.